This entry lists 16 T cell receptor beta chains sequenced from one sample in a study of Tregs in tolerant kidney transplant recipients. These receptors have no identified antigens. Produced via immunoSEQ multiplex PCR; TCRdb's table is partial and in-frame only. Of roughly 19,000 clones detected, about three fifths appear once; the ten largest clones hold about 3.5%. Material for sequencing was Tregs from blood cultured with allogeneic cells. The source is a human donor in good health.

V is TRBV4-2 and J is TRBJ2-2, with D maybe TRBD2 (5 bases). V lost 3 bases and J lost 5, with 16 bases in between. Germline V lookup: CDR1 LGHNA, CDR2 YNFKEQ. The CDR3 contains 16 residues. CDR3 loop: CASSQGLGLATGELFF. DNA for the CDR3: TGTGCCAGCAGCCAGGGCCTCGGCCTAGCAACCGGGGAGCTGTTTTTT.

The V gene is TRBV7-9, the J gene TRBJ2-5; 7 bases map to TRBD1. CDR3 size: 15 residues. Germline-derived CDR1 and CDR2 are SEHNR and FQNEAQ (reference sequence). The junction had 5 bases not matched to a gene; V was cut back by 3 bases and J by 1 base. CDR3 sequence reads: CASSFYRDSQETQYF. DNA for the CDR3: TGTGCCAGCAGCTTTTACCGGGACAGCCAAGAGACCCAGTACTTC.

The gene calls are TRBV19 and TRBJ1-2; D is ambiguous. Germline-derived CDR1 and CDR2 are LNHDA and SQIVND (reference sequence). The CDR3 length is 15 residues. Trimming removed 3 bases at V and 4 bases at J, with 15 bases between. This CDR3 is CASSISTVSGYGYTF. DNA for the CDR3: TGTGCCAGTAGTATCTCTACAGTGTCCGGCTATGGCTACACCTTC.

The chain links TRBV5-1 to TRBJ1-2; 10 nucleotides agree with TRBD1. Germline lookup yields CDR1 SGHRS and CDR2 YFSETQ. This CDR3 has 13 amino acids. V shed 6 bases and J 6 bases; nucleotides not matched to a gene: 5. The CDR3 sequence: CASNPGQGNGYTF. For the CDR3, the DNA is TGCGCCAGCAACCCGGGACAGGGGAATGGCTACACCTTC.

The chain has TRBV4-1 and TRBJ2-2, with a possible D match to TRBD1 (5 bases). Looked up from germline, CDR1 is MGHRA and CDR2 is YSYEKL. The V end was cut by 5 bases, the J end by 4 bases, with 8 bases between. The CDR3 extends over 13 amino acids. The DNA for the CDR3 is TGCGCCAGCAGCTCAGGGTTCACCGGGGAGCTGTTTTTT. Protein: CASSSGFTGELFF.

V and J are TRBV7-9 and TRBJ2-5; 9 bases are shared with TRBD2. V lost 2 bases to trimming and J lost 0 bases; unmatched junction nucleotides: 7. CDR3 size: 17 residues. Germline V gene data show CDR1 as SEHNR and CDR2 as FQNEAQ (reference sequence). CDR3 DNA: TGTGCCAGCAGCTTAACCGGCGGGAGGGCCGACCAAGAGACCCAGTACTTC. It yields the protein CASSLTGGRADQETQYF.

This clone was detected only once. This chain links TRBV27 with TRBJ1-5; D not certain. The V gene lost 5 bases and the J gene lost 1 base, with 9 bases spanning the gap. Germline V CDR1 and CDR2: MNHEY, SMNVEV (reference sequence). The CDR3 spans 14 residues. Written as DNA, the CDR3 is TGTGCCAGCAGTGCTAAACAGAGCAATCAGCCCCAGCATTTT. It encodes CASSAKQSNQPQHF.

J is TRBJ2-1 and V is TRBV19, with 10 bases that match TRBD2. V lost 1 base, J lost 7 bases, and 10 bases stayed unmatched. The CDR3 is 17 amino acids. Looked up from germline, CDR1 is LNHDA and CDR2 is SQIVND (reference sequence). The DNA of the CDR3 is TGTGCCAGTAGTATAGGGCTAGCGGGAGCGTTATGGAATGAGCAGTTCTTC. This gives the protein CASSIGLAGALWNEQFF.

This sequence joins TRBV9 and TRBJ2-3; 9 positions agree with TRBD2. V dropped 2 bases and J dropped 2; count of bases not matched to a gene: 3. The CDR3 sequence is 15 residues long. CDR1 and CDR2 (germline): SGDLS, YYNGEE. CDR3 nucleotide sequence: TGTGCCAGCAGCGTCCTAGCGGGGATCACAGATACGCAGTATTTT. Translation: CASSVLAGITDTQYF.

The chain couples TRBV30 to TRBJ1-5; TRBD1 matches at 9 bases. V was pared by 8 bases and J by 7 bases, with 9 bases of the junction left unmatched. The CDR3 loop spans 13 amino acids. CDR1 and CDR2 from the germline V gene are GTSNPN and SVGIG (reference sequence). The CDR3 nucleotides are TGTGCCGGACAGGGGAAAGGGGGGCAGCCCCAGCATTTT. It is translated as CAGQGKGGQPQHF.

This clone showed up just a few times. The CDR3 loop reads CASSLGGQGTINYGYTF. CDR3 nucleotides: TGTGCCAGCAGCTTGGGTGGACAGGGGACGATTAACTATGGCTACACCTTC. The chain is built from TRBV5-4 and TRBJ1-2; 9 nucleotides agree with TRBD1. J was trimmed by 1 base and V by 0 bases; bases with no gene match: 7. This CDR3 is 17 amino acids long. Germline V gene lookup returns CDR1 SGHNT and CDR2 YYREEE (reference sequence).

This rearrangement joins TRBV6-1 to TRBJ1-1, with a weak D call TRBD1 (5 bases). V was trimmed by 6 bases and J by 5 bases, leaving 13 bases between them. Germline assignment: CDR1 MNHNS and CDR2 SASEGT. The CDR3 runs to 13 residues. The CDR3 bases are TGTGCCAGCAGCGCCTCGGGGGTAACTGAAGCTTTCTTT. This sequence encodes CASSASGVTEAFF.

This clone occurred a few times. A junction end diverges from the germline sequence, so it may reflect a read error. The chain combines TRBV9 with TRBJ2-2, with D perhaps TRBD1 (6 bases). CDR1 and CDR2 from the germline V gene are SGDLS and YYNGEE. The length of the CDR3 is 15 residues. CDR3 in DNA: TGTGCCAGCAGCGTAGTGGGGGCGAAGACCGGGGAGCTGTTTTTT. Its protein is CASSVVGAKTGELFF.

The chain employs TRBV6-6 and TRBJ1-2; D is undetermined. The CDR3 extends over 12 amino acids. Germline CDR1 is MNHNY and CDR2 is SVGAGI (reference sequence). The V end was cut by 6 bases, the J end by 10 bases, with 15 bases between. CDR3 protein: CASRAGRIAYTF. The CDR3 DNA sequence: TGTGCCAGCAGAGCCGGACGGATCGCCTACACCTTC.

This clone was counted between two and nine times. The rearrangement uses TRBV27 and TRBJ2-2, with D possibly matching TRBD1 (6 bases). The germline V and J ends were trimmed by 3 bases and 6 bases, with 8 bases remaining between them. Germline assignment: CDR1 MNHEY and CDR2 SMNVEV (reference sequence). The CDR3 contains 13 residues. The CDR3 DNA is TGTGCCAGCAGTTTGTGGGGGCCCGGGGAGCTGTTTTTT. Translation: CASSLWGPGELFF.

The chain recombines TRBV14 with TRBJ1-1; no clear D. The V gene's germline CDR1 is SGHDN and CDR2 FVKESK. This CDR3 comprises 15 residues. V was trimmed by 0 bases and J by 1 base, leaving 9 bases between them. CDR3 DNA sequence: TGTGCCAGCAGCCAAGAGGCTCGGAGGAACACTGAAGCTTTCTTT. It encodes CASSQEARRNTEAFF.